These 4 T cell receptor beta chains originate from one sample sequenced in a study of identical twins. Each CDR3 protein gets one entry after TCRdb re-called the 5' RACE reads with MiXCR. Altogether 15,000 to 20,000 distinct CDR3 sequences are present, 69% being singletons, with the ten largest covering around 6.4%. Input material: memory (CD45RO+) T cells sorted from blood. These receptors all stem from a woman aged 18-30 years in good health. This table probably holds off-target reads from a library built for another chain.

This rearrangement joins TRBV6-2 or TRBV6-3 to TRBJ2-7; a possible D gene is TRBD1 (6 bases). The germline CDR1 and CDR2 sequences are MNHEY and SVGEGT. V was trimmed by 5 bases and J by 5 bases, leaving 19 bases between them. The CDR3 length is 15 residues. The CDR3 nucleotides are TGTGCCAGCAGTGTTCGAAATTTGAAGGGGGACGAGCAGTACTTC. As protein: CASSVRNLKGDEQYF.

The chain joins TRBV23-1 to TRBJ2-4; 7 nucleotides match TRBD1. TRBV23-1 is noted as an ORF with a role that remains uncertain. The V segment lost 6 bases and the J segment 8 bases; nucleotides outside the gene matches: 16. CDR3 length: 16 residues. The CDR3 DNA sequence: TGCGCCAGCAGGGTACCCCAGGGACAGACGGTGGACATTCAGTACTTC. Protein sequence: CASRVPQGQTVDIQYF.

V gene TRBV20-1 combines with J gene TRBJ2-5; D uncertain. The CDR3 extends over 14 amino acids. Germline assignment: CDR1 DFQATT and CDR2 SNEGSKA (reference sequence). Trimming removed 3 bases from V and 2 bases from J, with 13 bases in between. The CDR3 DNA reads TGCAGTGCTAGCATGCGTTTGGGGCAAGAGACCCAGTACTTC. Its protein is CSASMRLGQETQYF.

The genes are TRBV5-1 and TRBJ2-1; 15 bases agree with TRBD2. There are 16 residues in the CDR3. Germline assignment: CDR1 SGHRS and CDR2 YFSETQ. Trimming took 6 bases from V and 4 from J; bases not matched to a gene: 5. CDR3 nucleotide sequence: TGCGCCAGCACCCCAGGGACTAGCGGGAGGTACAATGAGCAGTTCTTC. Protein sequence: CASTPGTSGRYNEQFF.